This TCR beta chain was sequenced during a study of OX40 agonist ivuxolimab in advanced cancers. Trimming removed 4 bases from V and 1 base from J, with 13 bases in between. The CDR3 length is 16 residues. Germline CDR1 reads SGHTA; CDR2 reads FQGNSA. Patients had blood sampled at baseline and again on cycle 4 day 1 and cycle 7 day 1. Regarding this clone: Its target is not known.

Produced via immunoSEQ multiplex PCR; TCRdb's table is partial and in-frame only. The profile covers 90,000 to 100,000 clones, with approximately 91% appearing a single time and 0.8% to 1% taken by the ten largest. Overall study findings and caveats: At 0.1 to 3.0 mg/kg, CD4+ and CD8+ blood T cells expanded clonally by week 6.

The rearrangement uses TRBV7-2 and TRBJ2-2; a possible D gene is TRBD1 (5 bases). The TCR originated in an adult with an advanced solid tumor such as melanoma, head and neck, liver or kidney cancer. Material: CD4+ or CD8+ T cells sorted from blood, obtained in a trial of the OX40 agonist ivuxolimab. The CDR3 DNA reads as TGTGCCAGCAGCTCAGGGCAGCAGCGGAACACCGGGGAGCTGTTTTTT. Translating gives CASSSGQQRNTGELFF. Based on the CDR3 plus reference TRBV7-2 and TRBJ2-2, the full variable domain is GAGVSQSPSNKVTEKGKDVELRCDPISGHTALYWYRQSLGQGLEFLIYFQGNSAPDKSGLPSDRFSAERTGGSVSTLTIQRTQQEDSAVYLCASSSGQQRNTGELFFGEGSRLTVL.